This T cell receptor (beta chain) was documented in a study of T and B cells in COVID-19 patients (dated by TCRdb to about 2020). Regarding the study in general: In this study, adaptive immunity was profiled in COVID-19 patients who either had active infection or had recovered, using TRB and IGH repertoire sequencing of peripheral blood. The recovered cohort included over 15 patients who contributed 20 to 25 samples, and most of those patients had mild to moderate COVID-19 that was managed on an outpatient basis. Patients in the recovered cohort had a median age of around 31 years, compared with over 60 years for patients in the active-infection cohort. Critical illness requiring mechanical ventilation or ECMO was present in about 60% of the 20 patients in the active-infection cohort. Of the approximately 22 patients in the active-infection cohort, 18 had comorbidities associated with unfavorable COVID-19 outcome. Over 7 million TCR sequences were analysed from a TCR and BCR sequence repository that comprised 30 to 40 patients and 69 time points. Two patients belonged to both the recovered and active cohorts because samples were available from active disease and after recovery. For the repertoire analyses, the comparison was an age-matched reference group of approximately 39 healthy donors who were negative for COVID-19 antibodies. As many as 9 follow-up blood samples were collected from each patient, and in some individuals these samples spanned different disease stages. General findings and caveats noted by the study authors: Specific T cell subsets (CD4+/Treg/CD8+) and sorted SARS-CoV-2-responsive or tetramer+ T cells had not yet been sequenced, and these experiments were ongoing. Patients with COVID-19 were reported to show strongly skewed TRBV/TRBJ gene usage. In active COVID-19, TRB repertoires were highly clonal, while at recovery, diversity and richness increased above the levels seen in healthy donors. The cohort was considered too small to assess HLA contributions to COVID-19 susceptibility or severity. The reported TCR clusters were stated to require prospective validation before clinical use. Few blood samples were available from mildly ill patients while symptoms were present, and early samples from severe cases were likewise scarce. A total of fewer than 3,000 TCR clusters were exclusive to the recovered cohort, and 31 of those clusters were low-pGen clusters.

As regards this clonotype: Its antigen remains unidentified. Base quality data are lacking; no much larger clone is found one base away.

Genomic DNA extracted from blood, in amounts of roughly 250-550 ng, served as the starting material for amplifying TRB repertoires. V loses 4 bases, J loses 11 bases, and the germline ends lie 21 bases apart. Spanning cysteine to phenylalanine, the CDR3 consists of 14 amino acids. Only the CDR3 part of the read is kept: 42 bases, read in frame from the first base. Via the germline V gene, CDR1 is SGHDT and CDR2 YYEEEE. The sample was run on an Illumina MiSeq. Multiplex PCR with BIOMED2 TRB-A/B primer pools was used to amplify the TRB rearrangements. Illumina-compatible adapters and 7-nucleotide sample barcodes were added to the amplicons in two consecutive PCRs. All library PCRs used Phusion HS II polymerase. The amplicons were purified from gel with the NucleoSpin Gel and PCR Clean-up kit, measured on Qubit, and then pooled at 3 to 4.5 nM. The quality of the amplicon pool was checked on an Agilent 2100 Bioanalyzer prior to Illumina next-generation sequencing. Concerning the study's data processing: MiXCR 3.0.8 with the default MiXCR reference library was used to annotate TRB rearrangements. Sequences with fewer than 2 reads and non-productive reads were filtered out, and every unique CDR3 nucleotide sequence was treated as a single clone. Clonality, diversity, richness and V-J gene usage were computed in R 3.5.1. TCR clustering by CDR3 similarity used GLIPH2, with generation probabilities calculated by OLGA. GLIPH2 clusters were kept only if they contained at least four unique TCR clonotypes found in at least three individuals. The public reads were quality trimmed at Q25 with fastp and then assembled into clones with MiXCR by TCRdb, keeping productive beta chains. Rows are unified per CDR3 protein, each entry keeping the most common DNA and genes. Clone size and V and J calls follow TCRdb, not the original study. Within this sample are roughly 4,600 distinct CDR3 sequences, with 20% to 25% of them counted one time only. The top ten constitute about 12% of the sample.

The origin of this receptor is a human donor with active COVID-19. Recombination joined TRBV5-6 with TRBJ1-1, with no confidently assigned D gene. The sample comprised blood. The CDR3 region: CASSPLRGSLGAFF. The nucleotide sequence is given as TGTGCCAGCAGCCCTTTACGGGGTTCCCTGGGGGCTTTCTTT.